This T cell receptor beta chain was recovered during a study of naive and memory T cell subsets. This clonotype came up a few times. Antigen unknown. The germline V and J ends were trimmed by 1 base and 4 bases, with 16 bases remaining between them. This CDR3 is 16 amino acids long. Germline V gives CDR1 SGHVS, CDR2 FQNEAQ. Ligated cDNA underwent four rounds of PCR with nested alpha and beta constant region primers and SP2. Alpha and beta constant region primers primed reverse transcription for blood and skin samples. Using its own MiXCR run on the 5' RACE reads, TCRdb lists one record per CDR3 protein. Of about 32,000 distinct CDR3 sequences listed, roughly a sixth are singletons. A UMI-containing oligonucleotide was joined by 3' ligation to the TCR cDNA template. RNA was extracted from 2 to 2.5 ml of whole blood of healthy adults. Input was roughly 1 to 1000 ng of DNase-treated total RNA without cell sorting.

Study-wide points: This RNA-based method may be sensitive to activation-related transcript changes.

The TCR sequence derives from a female donor in good health. The chain employs TRBV7-8 and TRBJ1-2; the D is unclear. Here the CDR3 reads CASSLVEGVDIYGYTF. The CDR3 DNA reads TGTGCCAGCAGCTTAGTTGAGGGCGTGGATATCTATGGCTACACCTTC.